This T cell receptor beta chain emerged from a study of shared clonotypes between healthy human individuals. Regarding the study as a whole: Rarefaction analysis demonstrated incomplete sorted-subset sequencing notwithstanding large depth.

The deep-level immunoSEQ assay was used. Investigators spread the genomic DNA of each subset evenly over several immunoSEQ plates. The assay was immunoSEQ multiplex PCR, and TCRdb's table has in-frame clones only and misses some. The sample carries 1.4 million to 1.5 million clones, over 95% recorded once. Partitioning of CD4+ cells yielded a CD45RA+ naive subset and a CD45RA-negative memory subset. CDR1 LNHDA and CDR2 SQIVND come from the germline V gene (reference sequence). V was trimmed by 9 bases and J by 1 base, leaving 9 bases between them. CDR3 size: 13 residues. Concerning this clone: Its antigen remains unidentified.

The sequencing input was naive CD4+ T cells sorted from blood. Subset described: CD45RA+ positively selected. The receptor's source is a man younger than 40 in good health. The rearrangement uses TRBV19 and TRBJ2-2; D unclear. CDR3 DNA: TGTGCCAGCCACAGCGAGAACACCGGGGAGCTGTTTTTT. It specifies CASHSENTGELFF.